This T cell receptor (beta chain) comes out of a study of identical twins. Findings of the study overall: Excess twin sharing in beta out-of-frame sequences was weaker. In cord blood, abundant beta clonotypes had fewer insertions; memory showed no trend.

Germline CDR1 and CDR2: SQVTM and ANQGSEA. Trimming removed 7 bases from V and 0 bases from J, with 25 bases in between. The CDR3 has 18 amino acids. This clonotype came up a few times. Its antigen remains unknown. TCRdb recomputed calls from the 5' RACE reads with MiXCR, one row per CDR3 protein. The sample lists fewer than 900,000 distinct CDR3 sequences, about 18% occurring once. The sample was also linked to a second study, of T cells expressing NK-cell markers. Per that paper: Expanded NKG2C+ T cell clones were not confirmed as HCMV-specific.

This clonotype was sampled from a woman aged 18-30 years in good health. Sequencing used PBMCs. The chain combines TRBV29-1 with TRBJ2-4; TRBD2 is a possible D gene (5 bases). This CDR3 reads CSARGIGRTSLAKNIQYF. CDR3 nucleotides: TGCAGCGCCCGAGGGATTGGTCGGACTTCTTTAGCCAAAAACATTCAGTACTTC. Full variable domain (outside the CDR3, taken from reference TRBV29-1 and TRBJ2-4): SAVISQKPSRDICQRGTSLTIQCQVDSQVTMMFWYRQQPGQSLTLIATANQGSEATYESGFVIDKFPISRPNLTFSTLTVSNMSPEDSSIYLCSARGIGRTSLAKNIQYFGAGTRLSVL.